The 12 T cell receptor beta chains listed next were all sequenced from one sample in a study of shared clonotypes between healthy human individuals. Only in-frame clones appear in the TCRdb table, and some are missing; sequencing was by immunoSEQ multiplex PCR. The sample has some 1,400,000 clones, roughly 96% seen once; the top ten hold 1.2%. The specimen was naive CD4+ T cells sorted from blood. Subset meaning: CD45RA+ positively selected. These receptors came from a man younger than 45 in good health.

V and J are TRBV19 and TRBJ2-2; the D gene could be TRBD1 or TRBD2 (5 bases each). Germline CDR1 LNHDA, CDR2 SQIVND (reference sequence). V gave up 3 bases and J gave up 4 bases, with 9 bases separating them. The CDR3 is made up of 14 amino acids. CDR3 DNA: TGTGCCAGTAGTATGGTAGGGACCACCGGGGAGCTGTTTTTT. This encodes CASSMVGTTGELFF.

The chain's CDR3 is CASSQESGDLGGNTIYF. The CDR3 DNA is TGCGCCAGCAGCCAAGAATCAGGCGATTTGGGTGGAAACACCATATATTTT. The chain employs TRBV4-1 and TRBJ1-3; the D is unclear. The CDR3 runs to 17 residues. The germline V and J ends were trimmed by 0 bases and 3 bases, with 15 bases remaining between them. Per the germline V gene, CDR1 is MGHRA and CDR2 is YSYEKL.

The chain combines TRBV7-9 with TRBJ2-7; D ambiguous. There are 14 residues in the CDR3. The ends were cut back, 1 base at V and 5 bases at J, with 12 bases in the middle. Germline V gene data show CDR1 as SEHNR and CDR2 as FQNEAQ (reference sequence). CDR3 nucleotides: TGTGCCAGCAGCTTAGACGGGTCTCGGGACGAGCAGTACTTC. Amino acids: CASSLDGSRDEQYF. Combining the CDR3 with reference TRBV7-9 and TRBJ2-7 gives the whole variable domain DTGVSQNPRHKITKRGQNVTFRCDPISEHNRLYWYRQTLGQGPEFLTYFQNEAQLEKSRLLSDRFSAERPKGSFSTLEIQRTEQGDSAMYLCASSLDGSRDEQYFGPGTRLTVT.

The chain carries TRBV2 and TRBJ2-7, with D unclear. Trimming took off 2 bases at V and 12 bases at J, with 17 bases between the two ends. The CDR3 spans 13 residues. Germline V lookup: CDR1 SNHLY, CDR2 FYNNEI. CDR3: CASSERLPPLPYF. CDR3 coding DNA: TGTGCCAGCAGTGAAAGGCTCCCGCCACTCCCGTACTTC.

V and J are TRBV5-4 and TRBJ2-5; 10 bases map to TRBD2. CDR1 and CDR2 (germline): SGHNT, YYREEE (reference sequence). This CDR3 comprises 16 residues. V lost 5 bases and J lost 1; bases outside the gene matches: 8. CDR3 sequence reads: CASSSSGRVLQETQYF. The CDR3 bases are TGTGCCAGCAGTTCGAGCGGGAGGGTCCTCCAAGAGACCCAGTACTTC.

DNA for the CDR3: TGTGCCAGCAGTTTGAGCGGCAGGTGGAACACTGAAGCTTTCTTT. Translating gives CASSLSGRWNTEAFF. V and J are TRBV28 and TRBJ1-1; D unclear. This CDR3 is 15 amino acids long. Trimming removed 3 bases at V and 1 base at J, with 12 bases between. The germline gives CDR1 MDHEN, CDR2 SYDVKM.

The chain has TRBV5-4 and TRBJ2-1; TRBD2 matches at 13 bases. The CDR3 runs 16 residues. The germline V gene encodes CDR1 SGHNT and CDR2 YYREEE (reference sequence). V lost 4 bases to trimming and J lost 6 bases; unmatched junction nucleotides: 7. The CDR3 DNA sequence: TGTGCCAGCAGCGCGGGACTAGCGGGACCGCCCAATGAGCAGTTCTTC. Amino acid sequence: CASSAGLAGPPNEQFF.

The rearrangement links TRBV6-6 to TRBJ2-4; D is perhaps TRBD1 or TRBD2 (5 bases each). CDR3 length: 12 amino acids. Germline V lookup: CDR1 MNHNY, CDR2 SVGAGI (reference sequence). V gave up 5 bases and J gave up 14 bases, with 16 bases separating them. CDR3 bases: TGTGCCAGCAGTCCTTCAACGGGACGGAAGTACTTC. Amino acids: CASSPSTGRKYF.

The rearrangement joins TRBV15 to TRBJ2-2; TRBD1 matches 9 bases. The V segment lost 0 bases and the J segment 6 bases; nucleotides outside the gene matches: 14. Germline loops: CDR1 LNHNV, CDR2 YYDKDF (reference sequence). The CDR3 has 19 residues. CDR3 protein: CATSRDPTTQGAPPGELFF. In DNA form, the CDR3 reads TGTGCCACCAGCAGAGATCCCACGACACAGGGGGCGCCTCCCGGGGAGCTGTTTTTT. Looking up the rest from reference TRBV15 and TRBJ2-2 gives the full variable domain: DAMVIQNPRYQVTQFGKPVTLSCSQTLNHNVMYWYQQKSSQAPKLLFHYYDKDFNNEADTPDNFQSRRPNTSFCFLDIRSPGLGDTAMYLCATSRDPTTQGAPPGELFFGEGSRLTVL.

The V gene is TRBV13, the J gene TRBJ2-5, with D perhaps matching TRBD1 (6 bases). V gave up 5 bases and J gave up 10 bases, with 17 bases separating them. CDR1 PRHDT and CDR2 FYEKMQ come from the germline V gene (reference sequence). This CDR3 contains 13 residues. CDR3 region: CASSQRHTGFQYF. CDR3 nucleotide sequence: TGTGCCAGCAGCCAAAGACACACAGGGTTCCAGTACTTC. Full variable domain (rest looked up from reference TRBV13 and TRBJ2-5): AAGVIQSPRHLIKEKRETATLKCYPIPRHDTVYWYQQGPGQDPQFLISFYEKMQSDKGSIPDRFSAQQFSDYHSELNMSSLELGDSALYFCASSQRHTGFQYFGPGTRLLVL.

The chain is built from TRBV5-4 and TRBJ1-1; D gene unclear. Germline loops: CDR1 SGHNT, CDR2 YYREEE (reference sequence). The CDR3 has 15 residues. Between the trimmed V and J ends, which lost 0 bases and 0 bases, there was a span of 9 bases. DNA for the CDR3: TGTGCCAGCAGCTTGGAGCGGGCGATGAACACTGAAGCTTTCTTT. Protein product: CASSLERAMNTEAFF.

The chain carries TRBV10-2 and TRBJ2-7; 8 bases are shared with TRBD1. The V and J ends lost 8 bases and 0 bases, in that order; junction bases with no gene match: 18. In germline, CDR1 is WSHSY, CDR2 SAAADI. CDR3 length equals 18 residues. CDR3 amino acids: CASRGTTGDLSSSYEQYF. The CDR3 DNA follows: TGCGCCAGCCGGGGGACGACAGGGGACCTTTCCAGCTCCTACGAGCAGTACTTC.